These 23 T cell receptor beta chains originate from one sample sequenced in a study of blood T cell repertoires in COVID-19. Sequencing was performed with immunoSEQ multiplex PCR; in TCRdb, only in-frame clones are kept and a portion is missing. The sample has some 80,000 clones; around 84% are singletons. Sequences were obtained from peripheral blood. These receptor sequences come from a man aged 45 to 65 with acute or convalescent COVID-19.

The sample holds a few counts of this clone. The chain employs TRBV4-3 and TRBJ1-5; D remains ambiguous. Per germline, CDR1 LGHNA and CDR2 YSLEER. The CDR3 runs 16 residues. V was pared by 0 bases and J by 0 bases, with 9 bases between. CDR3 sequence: CASSQDTSYSNQPQHF. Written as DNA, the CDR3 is TGCGCCAGCAGCCAAGATACAAGTTATAGCAATCAGCCCCAGCATTTT.

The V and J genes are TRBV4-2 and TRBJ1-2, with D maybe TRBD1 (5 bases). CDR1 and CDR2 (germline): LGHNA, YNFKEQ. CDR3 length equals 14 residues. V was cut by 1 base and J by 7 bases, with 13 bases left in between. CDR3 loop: CASSQVGQGGGYTF. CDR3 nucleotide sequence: TGTGCCAGCAGCCAAGTGGGGCAGGGCGGTGGCTACACCTTC.

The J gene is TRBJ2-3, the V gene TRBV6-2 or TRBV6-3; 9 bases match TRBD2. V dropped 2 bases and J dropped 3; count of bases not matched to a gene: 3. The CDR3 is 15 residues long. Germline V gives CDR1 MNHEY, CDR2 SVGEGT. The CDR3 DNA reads TGTGCCAGCAGTTACAGGAGCGGGAGGACAGATACGCAGTATTTT. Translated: CASSYRSGRTDTQYF.

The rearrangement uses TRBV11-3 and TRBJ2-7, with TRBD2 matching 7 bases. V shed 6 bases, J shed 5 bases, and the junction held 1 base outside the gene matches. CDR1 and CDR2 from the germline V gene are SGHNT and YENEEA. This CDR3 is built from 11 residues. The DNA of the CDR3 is TGTGCCAGCAGAGGACTAGACGAGCAGTACTTC. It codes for CASRGLDEQYF.

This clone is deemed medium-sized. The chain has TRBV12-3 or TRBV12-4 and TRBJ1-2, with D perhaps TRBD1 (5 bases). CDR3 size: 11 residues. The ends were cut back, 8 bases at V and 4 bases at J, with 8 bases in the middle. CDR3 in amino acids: CASRGFYGYTF. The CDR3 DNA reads TGTGCCAGCCGGGGGTTCTATGGCTACACCTTC.

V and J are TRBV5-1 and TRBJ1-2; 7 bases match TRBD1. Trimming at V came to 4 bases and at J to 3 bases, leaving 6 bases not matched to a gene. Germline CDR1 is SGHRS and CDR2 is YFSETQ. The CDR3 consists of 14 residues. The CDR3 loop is CASSPWDSDYGYTF. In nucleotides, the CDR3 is TGCGCCAGCAGCCCTTGGGACAGCGACTATGGCTACACCTTC.

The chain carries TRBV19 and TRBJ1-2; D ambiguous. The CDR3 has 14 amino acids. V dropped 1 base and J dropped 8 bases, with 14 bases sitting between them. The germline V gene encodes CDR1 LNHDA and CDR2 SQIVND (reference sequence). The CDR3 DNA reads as TGTGCCAGTAGTATAGCGGCCGGGCCGGGGGGCTACACCTTC. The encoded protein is CASSIAAGPGGYTF.

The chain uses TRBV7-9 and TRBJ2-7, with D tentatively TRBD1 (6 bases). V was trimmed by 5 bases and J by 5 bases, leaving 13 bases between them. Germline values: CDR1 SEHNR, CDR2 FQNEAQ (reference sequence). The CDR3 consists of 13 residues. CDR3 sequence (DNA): TGTGCCAGCAGCGTAGGACAGCCAAACGAGCAGTACTTC. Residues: CASSVGQPNEQYF.

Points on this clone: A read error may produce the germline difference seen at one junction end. This CDR3 is CATSDTRVWGSHNEQFF. DNA of the CDR3: TGTGCCACCAGTGATACCAGGGTATGGGGCTCCCACAATGAGCAGTTCTTC. The J gene is TRBJ2-1, the V gene TRBV24-1, with D perhaps TRBD1 (5 bases). The germline V gene encodes CDR1 KGHDR and CDR2 SFDVKD. CDR3 length equals 17 residues.

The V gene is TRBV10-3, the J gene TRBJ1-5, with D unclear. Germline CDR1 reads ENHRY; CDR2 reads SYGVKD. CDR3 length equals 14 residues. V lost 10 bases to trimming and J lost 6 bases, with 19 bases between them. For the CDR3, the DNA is TGTGCCACTCAAGAGGGAGGTGAGTCTCAGCCCCAGCATTTT. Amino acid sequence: CATQEGGESQPQHF.

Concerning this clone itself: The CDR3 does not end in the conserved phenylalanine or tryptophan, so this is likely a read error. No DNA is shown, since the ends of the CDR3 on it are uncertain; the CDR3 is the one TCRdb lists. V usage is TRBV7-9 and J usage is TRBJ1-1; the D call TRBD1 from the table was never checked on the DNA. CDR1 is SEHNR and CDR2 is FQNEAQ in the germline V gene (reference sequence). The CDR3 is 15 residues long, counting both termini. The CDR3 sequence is CASSSEGQGIIELRL.

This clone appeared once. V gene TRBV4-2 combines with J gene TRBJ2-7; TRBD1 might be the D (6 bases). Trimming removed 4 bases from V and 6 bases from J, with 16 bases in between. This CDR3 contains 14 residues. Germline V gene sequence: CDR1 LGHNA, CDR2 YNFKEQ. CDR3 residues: CASSLWGEGGEQYF. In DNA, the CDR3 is TGTGCCAGCAGCCTCTGGGGTGAAGGGGGCGAGCAGTACTTC.

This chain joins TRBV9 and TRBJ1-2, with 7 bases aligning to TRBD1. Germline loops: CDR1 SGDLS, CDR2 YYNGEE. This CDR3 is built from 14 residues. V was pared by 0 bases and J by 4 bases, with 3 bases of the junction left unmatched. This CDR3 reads CASSVEAGGYGYTF. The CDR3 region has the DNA TGTGCCAGCAGCGTAGAGGCAGGGGGCTATGGCTACACCTTC.

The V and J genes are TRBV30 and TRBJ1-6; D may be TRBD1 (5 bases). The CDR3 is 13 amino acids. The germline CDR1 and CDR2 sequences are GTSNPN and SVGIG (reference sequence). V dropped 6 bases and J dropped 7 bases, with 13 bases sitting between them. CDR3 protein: CACGQLSNSPLHF. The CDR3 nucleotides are TGTGCCTGCGGACAATTGTCCAATTCACCCCTCCACTTT.

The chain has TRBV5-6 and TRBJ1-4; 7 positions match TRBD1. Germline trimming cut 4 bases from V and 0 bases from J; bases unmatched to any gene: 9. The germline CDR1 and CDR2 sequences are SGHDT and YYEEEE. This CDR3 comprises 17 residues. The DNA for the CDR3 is TGTGCCAGCAGCCGGGACAGATCCATTGCAACTAATGAAAAACTGTTTTTT. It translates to CASSRDRSIATNEKLFF. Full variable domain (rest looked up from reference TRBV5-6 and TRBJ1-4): DAGVTQSPTHLIKTRGQQVTLRCSPKSGHDTVSWYQQALGQGPQFIFQYYEEEERQRGNFPDRFSGHQFPNYSSELNVNALLLGDSALYLCASSRDRSIATNEKLFFGSGTQLSVL.

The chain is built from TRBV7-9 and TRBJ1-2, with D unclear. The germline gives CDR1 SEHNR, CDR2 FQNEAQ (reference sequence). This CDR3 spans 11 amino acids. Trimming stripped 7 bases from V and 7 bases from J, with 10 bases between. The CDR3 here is CASNQEGGYTF. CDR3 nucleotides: TGTGCCAGCAACCAAGAGGGTGGCTACACCTTC.

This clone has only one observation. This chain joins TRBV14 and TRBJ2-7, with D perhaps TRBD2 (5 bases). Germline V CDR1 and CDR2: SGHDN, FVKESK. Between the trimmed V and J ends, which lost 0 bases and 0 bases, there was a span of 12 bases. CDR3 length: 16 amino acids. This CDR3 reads CASSQERPGISYEQYF. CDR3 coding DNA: TGTGCCAGCAGCCAAGAACGCCCGGGGATCTCCTACGAGCAGTACTTC. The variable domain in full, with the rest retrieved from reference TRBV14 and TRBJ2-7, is EAGVTQFPSHSVIEKGQTVTLRCDPISGHDNLYWYRRVMGKEIKFLLHFVKESKQDESGMPNNRFLAERTGGTYSTLKVQPAELEDSGVYFCASSQERPGISYEQYFGPGTRLTVT.

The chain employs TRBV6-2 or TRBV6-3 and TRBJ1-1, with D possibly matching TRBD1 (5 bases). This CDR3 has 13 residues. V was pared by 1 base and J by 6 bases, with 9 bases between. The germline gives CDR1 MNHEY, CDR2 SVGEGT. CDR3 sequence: CASSYFSGAEAFF. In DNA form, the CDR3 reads TGTGCCAGCAGTTACTTTTCGGGGGCTGAAGCTTTCTTT.

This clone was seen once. CDR3 sequence: CASSDRVEQFF. As DNA, the CDR3 is TGTGCCAGTAGCGACAGGGTTGAGCAGTTCTTC. The V and J genes are TRBV19 and TRBJ2-1; 7 bases are a match to TRBD1. Germline CDR1 and CDR2: LNHDA and SQIVND (reference sequence). The CDR3 has 11 residues. The V and J ends lost 6 bases and 9 bases, in that order; junction bases with no gene match: 2.

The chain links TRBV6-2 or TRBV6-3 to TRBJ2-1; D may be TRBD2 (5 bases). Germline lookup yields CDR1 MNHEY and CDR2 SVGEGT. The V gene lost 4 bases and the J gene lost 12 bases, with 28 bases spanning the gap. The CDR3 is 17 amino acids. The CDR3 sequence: CASSFYLKTGIMDGQFF. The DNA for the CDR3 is TGTGCCAGCAGTTTTTATCTGAAAACGGGGATAATGGACGGGCAGTTCTTC.

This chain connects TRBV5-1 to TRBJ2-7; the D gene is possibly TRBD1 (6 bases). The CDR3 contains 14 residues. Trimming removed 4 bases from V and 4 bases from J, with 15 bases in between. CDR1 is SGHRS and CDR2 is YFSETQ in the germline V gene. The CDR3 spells CASSVSPDSYEQYF. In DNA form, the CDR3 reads TGCGCCAGCAGCGTGAGTCCGGACAGTTACGAGCAGTACTTC.

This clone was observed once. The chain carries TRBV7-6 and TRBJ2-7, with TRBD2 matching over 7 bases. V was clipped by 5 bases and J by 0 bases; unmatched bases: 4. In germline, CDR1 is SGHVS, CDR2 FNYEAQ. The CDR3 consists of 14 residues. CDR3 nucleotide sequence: TGTGCCAGCAGCCCCGGGACTACCTCCTACGAGCAGTACTTC. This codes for CASSPGTTSYEQYF. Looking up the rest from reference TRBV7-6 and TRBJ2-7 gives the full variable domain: GAGVSQSPRYKVTKRGQDVALRCDPISGHVSLYWYRQALGQGPEFLTYFNYEAQQDKSGLPNDRFSAERPEGSISTLTIQRTEQRDSAMYRCASSPGTTSYEQYFGPGTRLTVT.

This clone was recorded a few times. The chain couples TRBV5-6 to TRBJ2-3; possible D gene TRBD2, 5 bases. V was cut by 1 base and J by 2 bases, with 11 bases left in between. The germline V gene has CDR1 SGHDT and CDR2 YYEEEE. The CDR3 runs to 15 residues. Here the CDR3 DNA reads TGTGCCAGCAGCTTGAGAGGGCCCCCCACAGATACGCAGTATTTT. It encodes CASSLRGPPTDTQYF.